This T cell receptor (beta chain) emerged from a study of cytomegalovirus exposure and HLA in healthy donors (dated by TCRdb to 2016 to 2017). Study-wide context: According to an earlier analysis of 450 to 650 of the donors, 150 million to 200 million T cells yielded 100 million or so unique TCR beta sequences and about 300 Gb of sequence data. Along with the approximately 700-subject first cohort, a separate validation cohort of over a hundred different subjects was used. To predict cytomegalovirus infection status, the study combined high-throughput TCR immunosequencing, statistical association of individual TCRs with disease status, and machine learning. An earlier analysis of approximately 630 of the donors applied high-throughput TCR beta sequencing to assess whether each TCR beta V gene segment acted as functional or pseudogenic. Of the 350 to 450 genotyped donors, over 80% were placed in the genetic ancestry cluster associated with self-reported Caucasian donors. Class I and class II HLA loci were covered by the typing at four-digit resolution. Alongside the repertoire data, information on donor age, sex, ethnicity and CMV serostatus was compiled. Because of strong linkage in the cohort, a handful of DR-DQ haplotypes were treated as single units for association and clustering. Typing coverage varied by locus: about 629-640 donors for A, B, C, DRB1 and DQB1; 522 for DQA1; more than 600 for DPA1; under 490 for DPB1. Across approximately 420 genotyped donors of the cohort, an average of roughly 230,000 unique TCR beta nucleotide sequences per donor were sequenced, and roughly 20% of those sequences were non-productive. A later analysis re-analyzed previously published TCR beta repertoires from 550 to 700 donors and added high-resolution HLA genotyping to study TCR occurrence patterns. In a later genetic analysis, genome-wide SNP genotypes for about 65% of the roughly 700 donors were used, and that subset was treated as a discovery cohort. Rather than drawing on any new phenotypic data, the later analysis identified candidate immune exposures from TCR beta sequences and the way those sequences occurred across donors. The study aimed to test whether signatures of past pathogen exposure could be identified by cataloging public T cell receptors. The study used immunosequencing to profile the T cell repertoires of 600 to 850 subjects and linked those repertoires to cytomegalovirus serostatus. An early release that covered fewer than 750 HLA-typed donors contained around 300 gigabases of sequencing data and about 84 million unique TCR sequences. Every repertoire in the discovery cohort had been generated on one and the same sequencing platform.

A word on this clone: Its recognized antigen is unknown. No quality values exist for individual bases; no much larger clone is one base distant.

The cohort was made up of 650 to 700 healthy bone marrow donors. At the time of sampling, all cohort members were nominally healthy, though unrecorded immune exposures were likely present. The donor was CMV seropositive and was included in the group of some 290 seropositive cohort members. Every donor gave a peripheral blood sample, and the peripheral blood mononuclear cells from that sample were used for TCR beta sequencing. The Qiagen DNeasy Blood Extraction Kit was used to extract genomic DNA from the blood cell samples. Library construction relied on the immunoSEQ multiplex PCR assay. For the multiplex PCR, a mixture combining 60 forward primers for TCR Vbeta segments and 13 reverse primers for TCR Jbeta segments was used. The CDR3 region of rearranged TCR beta genes was amplified from genomic DNA by a multiplex PCR assay. The Illumina HiSeq System was used to sequence the amplified TCR beta libraries as 87-base-pair reads. As for how the authors treated the data: Across the roughly 640 repertoires, a later analysis counted approximately 75 million unique TCR beta chains, approximately 10 million of which were shared by at least two donors. A nearest-neighbor algorithm error-corrected the raw reads and collapsed the reads into unique sequences, merging closely related sequences to remove PCR and sequencing errors. CDR3 sequences were aligned to IMGT reference sequences to assign V, D and J gene segments. For a sequence to be retained, a match of at least six nucleotides to both a V gene segment and a J gene segment was required. A rearrangement counted as productive if the CDR3 had no stop codons and remained in frame with V and J, and every other rearrangement counted as non-productive. Following IMGT convention, CDR3 was defined as the stretch from the second conserved V-encoded cysteine up to the conserved J-encoded phenylalanine. The earlier analysis of roughly 590 of the donors excluded sequences that lacked an unambiguous match to a single V gene segment. In an earlier analysis of roughly 500 of the donors, V segments were called functional above 56.7% productive rearrangements and were called segregating when the between-donor standard deviation exceeded 5%. To diagnose cytomegalovirus status from the catalog of TCR beta chain sequences, a statistical classification framework was built. In a later analysis, V and J genes were assigned by comparing TCR nucleotide sequences against IMGT/GENE-DB human TR gene sequences. In a later analysis, CDR3 sequences and most-parsimonious VDJ recombination scenarios were assigned using the TCRdist pipeline. In a later analysis, each TCR beta chain was defined by its CDR3 amino acid sequence together with its V-gene family, and reads lacking a unique V-gene family were excluded. As a way to deal with suspected cross-contamination and a sequencing artifact, a later analysis dropped 450 to 600 nucleotide sequences that were highly shared and had low generation probability. In a later analysis, a clonal expansion index for each public chain was calculated from normalized within-repertoire ranks of inferred template counts. In a later analysis, generation probabilities were computed using a VDJ recombination model fitted to out-of-frame rearrangements, and the results were checked against IGoR. In a later analysis, TCR-TCR, TCR-HLA and TCR-CMV co-occurrence was scored with hypergeometric tests, and a repertoire-size bias correction was applied to TCR pairs. To estimate false discovery rates, a later analysis permuted the HLA or CMV assignments 20 times. In a later analysis, co-occurring TCRs were grouped using DBSCAN, and TCRdist sequence similarity was added for clustering within HLA-allele-positive subsets. Repertoires with fewer than 30,000 or more than 120,000 public chains were left out of co-occurrence clustering, as were a handful of repertoires with anomalous nucleotide sharing. TCRdb provides this immuneACCESS table in a form limited to in-frame rearrangements. Some clones are lacking; in checked studies, under half of them reflect an unresolved V gene, and why the rest are absent is not known. The D gene and trimming were derived from the DNA, and the V and J assignments and clone size from that table. The sample profile shows 200,000 to 250,000 clones; around 80% of them were found once. The top ten constitute roughly 7.4% of the sample.

The paper as a whole reports these results and caveats: A later analysis found that TCR association rates varied across HLA loci, with DRB1 alleles showing the most associated TCRs and HLA-C alleles the fewest. In a later analysis, HLA-associated TCR beta chains were found to be more clonally expanded and to have lower generation probabilities than equally common non-associated chains. Correlated functional status among segregating V segments might be attributable to linkage disequilibrium, but an unknown experimental factor could not be ruled out. In a later genetic analysis, fewer N-insertions in productive TCRs were reported among donors in an Asian-associated ancestry cluster than the roughly 700-donor mean. In both the original and validation cohorts, the classifier was reported to diagnose cytomegalovirus status with high specificity and sensitivity. A few of the identified cytomegalovirus-associated TCR beta chains were confirmed in vitro to be specific for cytomegalovirus antigens. Some IMGT-functional V segments, including TRBV6-2 and TRBV6-3, could not be told apart with the 87-base-pair reads, so those segments were excluded. In a later analysis, most CMV-associated TCR beta chains were found to appear HLA-restricted, with HLA associations seemingly driven largely by CMV exposure. A further reported finding was that TCR beta sequences accurately predicted the HLA-A and HLA-B alleles for most subjects in the first cohort. CMV serostatus was the only immune exposure information available for the cohort. This cohort had only TCR beta chains sequenced, and the lack of alpha or paired-chain data limited which features could be detected. The sequencing pipeline was judged likely to have produced a cluster of highly shared sequence variants as a technical artifact. Because HLA typing was missing for some donors at each locus, association tests included only the typed subset. Because counts were too low, seventeen rarely observed V segments, including chromosome 9 orphons, were left out of the earlier analysis of roughly 600 of the donors. A later genetic analysis associated a missense DCLRE1C variant with V-gene and J-gene trimming of TCR beta chains, and an independent cohort replicated the association. A later analysis associated about 18,000 TCR beta sequences with specific HLA alleles at a false discovery rate of 0.05. In an earlier analysis of under 600 of the donors, most TCR beta V segments were observed in productive rearrangements about 87% or about 30% of the time, broadly matching IMGT annotations. A total of roughly 160 TCR beta chains were listed by the study as associated with cytomegalovirus. Most TCR sequences were observed very rarely across donors, whereas some public TCRs were present in many individuals. When HLA alleles, especially DR and DQ, strongly co-occurred, TCR associations were difficult to assign to individual alleles. The presence/absence analyses assumed that sequencing depth was roughly uniform across donors, and that assumption may not be true. In a later analysis, several top co-occurrence clusters were reported to appear linked to parvovirus B19, influenza, CMV and Epstein-Barr virus. It was suggested by the authors that the approach could potentially be generalized to other disease states and immunological phenotypes.

Spanning cysteine to phenylalanine, the CDR3 consists of 15 amino acids. CDR3 DNA is the only sequence kept; it has 45 bases, read in frame from the first base. Germline trimming: 4 bases from V, 6 bases from J; junction bases outside gene matches: 7. The germline V gene (reference sequence) yields MNHEY for CDR1 and SMNVEV for CDR2. Sequencing was done on a sample of PBMCs. The sequence links TRBV27 to TRBJ2-4, with 9 bases aligning to TRBD1. This TCR derives from a woman aged 55-70 years in good health and CMV-seropositive. CDR3 protein: CASSSPGQGINIQYF. The nucleotides are TGTGCCAGCAGTTCACCGGGACAGGGCATAAACATTCAGTACTTC.